This entry features one T cell receptor (beta chain) sequence. No antigen is known for it. The source of the sample is a study of shared clonotypes between healthy human individuals. The method was immunoSEQ multiplex PCR; TCRdb's version includes in-frame clones alone and lacks a portion of them. There are 150,000 to 200,000 clones in the sample; roughly 93% occur only once, and about 0.067% lies in the top ten. Study-level points and caveats: Clonotypes shared by all four sorted-subset donors had higher generation probabilities than non-shared clonotypes.

The junction had 6 bases not matched to a gene; V was cut back by 4 bases and J by 4 bases. Germline V gene sequence: CDR1 MDHEN, CDR2 SYDVKM. The CDR3 consists of 14 residues. V gene TRBV28 combines with J gene TRBJ1-2; 7 positions match TRBD1. The TCR comes from a young woman in good health. Sequenced input: naive CD4+ T cells sorted from blood. Subset given: CD45RA+ positively selected. CDR3 DNA: TGTGCCAGCAGTTCAGGGACAGTTATCTATGGCTACACCTTC. Its translation: CASSSGTVIYGYTF.